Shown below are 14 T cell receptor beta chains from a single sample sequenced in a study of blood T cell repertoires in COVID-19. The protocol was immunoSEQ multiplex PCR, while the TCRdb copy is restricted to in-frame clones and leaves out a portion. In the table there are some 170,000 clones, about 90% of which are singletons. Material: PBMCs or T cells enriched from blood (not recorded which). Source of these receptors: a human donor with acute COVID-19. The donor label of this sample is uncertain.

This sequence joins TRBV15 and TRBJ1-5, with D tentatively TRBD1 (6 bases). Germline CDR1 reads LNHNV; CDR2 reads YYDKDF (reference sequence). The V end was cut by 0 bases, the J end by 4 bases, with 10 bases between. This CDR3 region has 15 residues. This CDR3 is CATSRDGGLNQPQHF. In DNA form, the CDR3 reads TGTGCCACCAGCAGAGACGGGGGGCTAAATCAGCCCCAGCATTTT. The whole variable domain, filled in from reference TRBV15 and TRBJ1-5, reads DAMVIQNPRYQVTQFGKPVTLSCSQTLNHNVMYWYQQKSSQAPKLLFHYYDKDFNNEADTPDNFQSRRPNTSFCFLDIRSPGLGDTAMYLCATSRDGGLNQPQHFGDGTRLSIL.

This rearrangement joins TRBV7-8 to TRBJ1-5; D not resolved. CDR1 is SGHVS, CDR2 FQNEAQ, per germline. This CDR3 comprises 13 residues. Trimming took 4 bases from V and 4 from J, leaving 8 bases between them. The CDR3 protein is CASSWGGNQPQHF. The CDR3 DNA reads TGTGCCAGCAGCTGGGGAGGGAATCAGCCCCAGCATTTT. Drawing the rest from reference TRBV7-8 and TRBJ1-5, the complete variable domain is GAGVSQSPRYKVAKRGQDVALRCDPISGHVSLFWYQQALGQGPEFLTYFQNEAQLDKSGLPSDRFFAERPEGSVSTLKIQRTQQEDSAVYLCASSWGGNQPQHFGDGTRLSIL.

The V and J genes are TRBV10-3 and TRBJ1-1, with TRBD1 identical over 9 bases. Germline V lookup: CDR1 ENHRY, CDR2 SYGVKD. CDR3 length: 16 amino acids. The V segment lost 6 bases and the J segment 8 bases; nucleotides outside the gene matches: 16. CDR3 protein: CAISPGTGSGLGEAFF. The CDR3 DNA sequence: TGTGCCATCAGCCCCGGGACAGGGTCGGGCCTCGGGGAAGCTTTCTTT.

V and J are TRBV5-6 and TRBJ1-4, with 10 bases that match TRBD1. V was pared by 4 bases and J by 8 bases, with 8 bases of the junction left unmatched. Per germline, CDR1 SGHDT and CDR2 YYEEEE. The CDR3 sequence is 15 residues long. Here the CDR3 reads CASSGPGTGEEKLFF. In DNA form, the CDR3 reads TGTGCCAGCAGCGGTCCCGGGACAGGGGAGGAAAAACTGTTTTTT.

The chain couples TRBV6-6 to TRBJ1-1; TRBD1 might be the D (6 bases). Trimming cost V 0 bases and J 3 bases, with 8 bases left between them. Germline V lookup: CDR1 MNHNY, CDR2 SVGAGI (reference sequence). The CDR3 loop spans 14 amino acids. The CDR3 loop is CASSYSDRYTEAFF. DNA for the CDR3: TGTGCCAGCAGTTACTCTGACAGGTACACTGAAGCTTTCTTT.

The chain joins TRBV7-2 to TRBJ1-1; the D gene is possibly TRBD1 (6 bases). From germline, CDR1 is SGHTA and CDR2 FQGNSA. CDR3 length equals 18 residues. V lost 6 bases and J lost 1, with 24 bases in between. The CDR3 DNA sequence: TGTGCCAGCAGGCCCCTGGCAGGGGAAGGTCGGTGGAACACTGAAGCTTTCTTT. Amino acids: CASRPLAGEGRWNTEAFF.

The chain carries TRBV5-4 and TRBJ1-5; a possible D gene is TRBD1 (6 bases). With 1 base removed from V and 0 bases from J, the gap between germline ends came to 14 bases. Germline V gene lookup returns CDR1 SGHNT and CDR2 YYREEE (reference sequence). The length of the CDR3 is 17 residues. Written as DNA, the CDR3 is TGTGCCAGCAGCTTGACGGGGGGCGGCATTAGCAATCAGCCCCAGCATTTT. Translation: CASSLTGGGISNQPQHF.

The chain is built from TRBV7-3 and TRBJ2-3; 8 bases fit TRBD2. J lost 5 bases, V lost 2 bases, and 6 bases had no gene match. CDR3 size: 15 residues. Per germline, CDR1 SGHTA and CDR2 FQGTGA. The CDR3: CASSLQAGVGDTQYF. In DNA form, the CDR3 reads TGTGCCAGCAGCTTACAAGCGGGGGTAGGAGATACGCAGTATTTT.

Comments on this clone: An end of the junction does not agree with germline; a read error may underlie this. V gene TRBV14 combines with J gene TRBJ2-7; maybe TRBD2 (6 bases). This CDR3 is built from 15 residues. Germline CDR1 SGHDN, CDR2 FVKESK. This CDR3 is CAGSQEGRRRSEQYF. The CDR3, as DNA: TGTGCCGGCAGCCAGGAGGGACGGAGGCGAAGCGAGCAGTACTTC.

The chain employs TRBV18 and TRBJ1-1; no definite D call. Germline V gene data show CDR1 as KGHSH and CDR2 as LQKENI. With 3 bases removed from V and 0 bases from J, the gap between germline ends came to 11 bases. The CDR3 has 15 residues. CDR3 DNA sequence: TGTGCCAGCTCACCGGCGCAGGCCATGAACACTGAAGCTTTCTTT. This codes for CASSPAQAMNTEAFF.

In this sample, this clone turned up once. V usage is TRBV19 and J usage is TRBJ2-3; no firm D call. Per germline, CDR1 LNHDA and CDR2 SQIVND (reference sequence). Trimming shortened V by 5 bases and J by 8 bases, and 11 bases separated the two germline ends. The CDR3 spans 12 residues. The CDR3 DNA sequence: TGTGCCAGTAGTCTAAATGAGCTTACGCAGTATTTT. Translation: CASSLNELTQYF.

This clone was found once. The CDR3 is CASSLSKGSFYEQYF. CDR3 DNA sequence: TGTGCCAGCAGCTTATCTAAGGGGTCCTTCTACGAGCAGTACTTC. J is TRBJ2-7 and V is TRBV7-2; TRBD1 is a possible D gene (5 bases). This CDR3 region has 15 residues. Looked up from germline, CDR1 is SGHTA and CDR2 is FQGNSA. V lost 2 bases and J lost 3, with 14 bases in between.

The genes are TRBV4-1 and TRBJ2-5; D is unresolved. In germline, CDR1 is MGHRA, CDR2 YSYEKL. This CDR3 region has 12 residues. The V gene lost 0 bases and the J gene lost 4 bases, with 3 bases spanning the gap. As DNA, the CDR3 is TGCGCCAGCAGCCAAGATCTAGAGACCCAGTACTTC. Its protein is CASSQDLETQYF.

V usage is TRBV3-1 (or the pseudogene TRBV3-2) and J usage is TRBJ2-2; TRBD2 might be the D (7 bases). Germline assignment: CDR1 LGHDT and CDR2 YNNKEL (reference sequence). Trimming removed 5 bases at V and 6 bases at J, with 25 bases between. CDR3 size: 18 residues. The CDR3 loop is CASSGLGGASLSSGELFF. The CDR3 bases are TGTGCCAGCAGCGGGCTAGGGGGGGCTAGCCTAAGCTCCGGGGAGCTGTTTTTT.